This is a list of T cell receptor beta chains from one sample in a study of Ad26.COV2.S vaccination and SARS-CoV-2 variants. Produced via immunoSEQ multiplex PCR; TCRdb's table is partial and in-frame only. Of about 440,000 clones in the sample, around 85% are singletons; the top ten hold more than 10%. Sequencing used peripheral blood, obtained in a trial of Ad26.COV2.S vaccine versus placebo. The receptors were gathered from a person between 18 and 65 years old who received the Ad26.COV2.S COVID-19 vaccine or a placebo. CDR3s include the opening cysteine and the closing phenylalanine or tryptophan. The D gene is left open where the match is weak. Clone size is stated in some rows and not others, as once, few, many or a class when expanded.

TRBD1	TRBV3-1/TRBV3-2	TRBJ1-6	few	TGTGCCAGCAGACTGGGACAGGCAAATTCACCCCTCCACTTT	CASRLGQANSPLHF
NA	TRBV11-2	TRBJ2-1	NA	TGTGCCAGCAGCTTAGATGTTATCTCCTACAATGAGCAGTTCTTC	CASSLDVISYNEQFF
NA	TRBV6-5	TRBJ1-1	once	TGTGCCAGCGTGTCTCGGGAGAACACTGAAGCTTTCTTT	CASVSRENTEAFF
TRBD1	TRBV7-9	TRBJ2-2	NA	TGTGCCAGCAGCTTTAGGCGGGACAGGGCGAACACCGGGGAGCTGTTTTTT	CASSFRRDRANTGELFF
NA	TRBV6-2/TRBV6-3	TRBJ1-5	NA	TGTGCCAGCAGTTACTCCGGGGGGGGCCCAGGGAATCAGCCCCAGCATTTT	CASSYSGGGPGNQPQHF
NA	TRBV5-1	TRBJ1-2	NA	TGCGCCAGCAGCTTGGAAAGGTCCGGGGACGGCTACACCTTC	CASSLERSGDGYTF
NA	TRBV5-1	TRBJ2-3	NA	TGCGCCAGCTCGGAGGGGATGGGCACAGATACGCAGTATTTT	CASSEGMGTDTQYF
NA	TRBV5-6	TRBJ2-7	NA	TGTGCCAGCAGCTTGCCCCCCCCCAGGCTTGGGGAGCAGTACTTC	CASSLPPPRLGEQYF
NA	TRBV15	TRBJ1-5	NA	TGTGCCACCAGCAAAAAGGGGAGCAATCAGCCCCAGCATTTT	CATSKKGSNQPQHF
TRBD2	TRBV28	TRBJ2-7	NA	TGTGCCAGCTCGGGGGGGGCGTCCTACGAGCAGTACTTC	CASSGGASYEQYF
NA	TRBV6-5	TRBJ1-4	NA	TGTGCCAGCAGGGGGGTGAGCCGCCCGGTGTTTTTT	CASRGVSRPVFF
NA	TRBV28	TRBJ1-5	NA	TGTGCCAGCAGTTTGCTCCATCAGCCCCAGCATTTT	CASSLLHQPQHF
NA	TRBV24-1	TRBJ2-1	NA	TGTGCCACCAGTGACCCCCGGGGGCCTCGAGACAATGAGCAGTTCTTC	CATSDPRGPRDNEQFF
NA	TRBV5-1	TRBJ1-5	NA	TGCGCCAGCAGCTTATTTAGCAATCAGCCCCAGCATTTT	CASSLFSNQPQHF
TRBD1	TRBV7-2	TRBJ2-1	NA	TGTGCCAGCAGCCAAGGACAGGGTAGCTATGAGCAGTTCTTC	CASSQGQGSYEQFF
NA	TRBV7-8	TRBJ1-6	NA	TGTGCCAGCAGCTTGAGGGCGACGAGCTCCTATAATTCACCCCTCCACTTT	CASSLRATSSYNSPLHF
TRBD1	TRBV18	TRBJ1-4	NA	TGTGCCAGCTCACCACGAGGGGGCCCGAATGAAAAACTGTTTTTT	CASSPRGGPNEKLFF
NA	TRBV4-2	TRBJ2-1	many	TGTGCCAGCAGCCAACCCGGCACCTACAATGAGCAGTTCTTC	CASSQPGTYNEQFF
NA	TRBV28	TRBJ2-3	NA	TGTGCCAGCAGTTTACGCGCAGATACGCAGTATTTT	CASSLRADTQYF
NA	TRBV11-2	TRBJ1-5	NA	TGTGCCAGCAGCTTGGGGACTTATCAGCCCCAGCATTTT	CASSLGTYQPQHF
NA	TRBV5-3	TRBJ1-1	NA	TGTGCCAGAAGCGCGTTGGGGAACACTGAAGCTTTCTTT	CARSALGNTEAFF
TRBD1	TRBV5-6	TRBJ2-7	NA	TGTGCCAGCAGCTTCAGAGGGACAGGGTCGTACGAGCAGTACTTC	CASSFRGTGSYEQYF